These T cell receptor beta chains were read from a single sample in a study of regulatory T cells in long-lasting Graves disease. One entry per CDR3 protein, called by TCRdb with MiXCR from the multiplex PCR reads. The sample holds 400,000 to 500,000 distinct CDR3 sequences, 20% to 25% seen once. The sequences come from peripheral blood mononuclear cells (PBMCs), collected when the disease was refractory, from a patient treated with antithyroid drugs. These receptors all stem from a female donor with Graves disease. Each CDR3 is given with its conserved first and last residue. The D gene is left open where the match is weak. Only some rows state a clone size, as once, few, many or a class for expanded clones.

size,D,V,J,CDR3,DNA
NA,TRBD2,TRBV11-2,TRBJ2-1,CASKSGSVNEQFF,TGTGCCAGCAAGAGCGGGAGTGTCAATGAGCAGTTCTTC
NA,NA,TRBV19,TRBJ2-5,CASSMGPRETQYF,TGTGCCAGTAGTATGGGTCCGAGGGAGACCCAGTACTTC
few,NA,TRBV9,TRBJ1-2,CASSVGTRFTGYGYTF,TGTGCCAGCAGCGTAGGAACCAGGTTTACGGGCTATGGCTACACCTTC
many,NA,TRBV6-2/TRBV6-3,TRBJ2-5,CASSHLGNGQETQYF,TGTGCCAGCAGTCATCTCGGGAACGGGCAAGAGACCCAGTACTTC
NA,TRBD2,TRBV28,TRBJ2-3,CASSSVAGLRFTDTQYF,TGTGCCAGCAGTTCGGTAGCGGGCCTGAGATTCACAGATACGCAGTATTTT
few,TRBD1,TRBV19,TRBJ1-1,CASSIWGQGRTEAFF,TGTGCCAGTAGTATATGGGGACAGGGGCGGACTGAAGCTTTCTTT
NA,TRBD1,TRBV5-6,TRBJ1-2,CASSRNRGDYGYTF,TGTGCCAGCAGCAGAAACAGGGGAGACTATGGCTACACCTTC
few,NA,TRBV2,TRBJ2-1,CASSTTEYNEQFF,TGTGCCAGCAGTACAACAGAGTACAATGAGCAGTTCTTC
NA,TRBD1,TRBV28,TRBJ1-3,CASGPGQPLLTIYF,TGTGCCAGCGGCCCGGGACAGCCTCTTCTGACCATATATTTT
NA,NA,TRBV20-1,TRBJ1-3,CSAATASGGNTIYF,TGCAGTGCGGCCACGGCCTCGGGTGGAAACACCATATATTTT
NA,NA,TRBV28,TRBJ2-7,CASTLSISYEQYF,TGTGCCAGCACCCTATCTATCTCCTACGAGCAGTACTTC
many,NA,TRBV3-1,TRBJ2-5,CASSQYETQYF,TGTGCCAGCAGCCAATACGAGACCCAGTACTTC
many,NA,TRBV29-1,TRBJ2-7,CSVAPPGSLYEQYF,TGCAGCGTCGCCCCTCCGGGGAGCCTATACGAGCAGTACTTC
many,TRBD1,TRBV20-1,TRBJ2-7,CSATEQGTIYEQYF,TGCAGTGCTACAGAACAGGGGACAATCTACGAGCAGTACTTC
many,NA,TRBV6-5,TRBJ1-2,CASSYDFNYGYTF,TGTGCCAGCAGTTACGACTTTAACTATGGCTACACCTTC
few,TRBD2,TRBV7-2,TRBJ2-7,CASSFRGGVSYEQYF,TGTGCCAGCAGCTTCCGGGGGGGTGTCTCCTACGAGCAGTACTTC
NA,TRBD2,TRBV2,TRBJ2-2,CASRKTSGIGELFF,TGTGCCAGCAGGAAGACTAGCGGGATCGGGGAGCTGTTTTTT
few,NA,TRBV6-1,TRBJ1-1,CASVQQLNTEAFF,TGTGCCAGCGTCCAGCAGCTGAACACTGAAGCTTTCTTT
NA,NA,TRBV28,TRBJ2-5,CASSRSGPTGPPKTQYF,TGTGCCAGCAGTCGCTCGGGGCCCACCGGGCCTCCAAAGACCCAGTACTTC
many,TRBD1,TRBV6-1,TRBJ2-5,CASNLGQGTPGTQYF,TGTGCCAGCAACTTGGGACAGGGCACGCCGGGGACCCAGTACTTC
NA,NA,TRBV29-1,TRBJ1-2,CSVGSAGQDGYTF,TGCAGCGTTGGGTCGGCAGGGCAGGATGGCTACACCTTC
few,TRBD1,TRBV5-1,TRBJ2-2,CASSSRGRTGELFF,TGCGCCAGCAGCTCCAGGGGGCGCACCGGGGAGCTGTTTTTT
many,NA,TRBV2,TRBJ1-6,CASSEGTGDLSPLHF,TGTGCCAGCAGTGAGGGGACGGGCGATCTCTCACCCCTCCACTTT
many,NA,TRBV28,TRBJ1-5,CASGLPGRWVKQPQHF,TGTGCCAGCGGTTTACCAGGGAGGTGGGTCAAGCAGCCCCAGCATTTT
few,TRBD2,TRBV7-7,TRBJ2-2,CASSLVAGGPGELFF,TGTGCCAGCAGCTTAGTAGCGGGAGGTCCCGGGGAGCTGTTTTTT
few,TRBD2,TRBV6-1,TRBJ2-7,CASSEVAGVPYEQYF,TGTGCCAGCAGTGAAGTAGCGGGAGTCCCCTACGAGCAGTACTTC
NA,TRBD1,TRBV15,TRBJ2-4,CATSRDKPPLRGSKNIQYF,TGTGCCACCAGCAGAGATAAGCCACCCCTCAGGGGGAGCAAAAACATTCAGTACTTC
many,TRBD1,TRBV2,TRBJ2-2,CASRGDRESNTGELFF,TGTGCCAGCAGGGGAGACAGGGAATCAAACACCGGGGAGCTGTTTTTT
NA,TRBD1,TRBV12-5,TRBJ2-1,CASGLAGTGDYEQFF,TGTGCTAGTGGTTTGGCCGGGACAGGGGACTACGAGCAGTTCTTC
few,NA,TRBV25-1,TRBJ2-7,CASSASQETYEQYF,TGTGCCAGCAGTGCCTCACAGGAGACCTACGAGCAGTACTTC
NA,NA,TRBV3-1,TRBJ2-2,CANSQESTGTGELFF,TGTGCCAACAGCCAAGAAAGTACCGGGACCGGGGAGCTGTTTTTT
many,NA,TRBV3-1,TRBJ2-2,CASSQEVSLGELFF,TGTGCCAGCAGCCAAGAGGTCTCACTCGGGGAGCTGTTTTTT
NA,NA,TRBV19,TRBJ2-3,CASSMTISTDTQYF,TGTGCCAGTAGTATGACTATTAGCACAGATACGCAGTATTTT
NA,NA,TRBV7-9,TRBJ1-1,CASHSRQHSSPAFF,TGTGCCAGCCACTCCCGACAGCACTCTTCTCCGGCTTTCTTT
few,NA,TRBV19,TRBJ1-3,CASINSGNTIYF,TGTGCCAGTATCAACTCTGGAAACACCATATATTTT
few,TRBD2,TRBV7-2,TRBJ2-4,CASSLNLAGGAEIQYF,TGTGCCAGCAGCTTGAATCTAGCGGGGGGGGCTGAGATTCAGTACTTC
many,NA,TRBV28,TRBJ1-4,CASRTGSTNEKLFF,TGTGCCAGCCGAACAGGGAGCACTAATGAAAAACTGTTTTTT
many,NA,TRBV18,TRBJ1-6,CASSTGKGDGSPLHF,TGTGCCAGCTCAACGGGAAAGGGTGACGGATCACCCCTCCACTTT
many,NA,TRBV3-1,TRBJ2-5,CASSQDSSKGQETQYF,TGTGCCAGCAGCCAAGATTCCTCAAAGGGACAAGAGACCCAGTACTTC
many,TRBD1,TRBV29-1,TRBJ1-1,CSVDLSQGETEAFF,TGCAGCGTTGACCTCTCACAGGGGGAAACTGAAGCTTTCTTT
many,NA,TRBV6-5,TRBJ2-7,CASSSRTYRVPSYEQYF,TGTGCCAGCAGTTCCCGTACCTACAGGGTGCCCTCCTACGAGCAGTACTTC
many,NA,TRBV12-3/TRBV12-4,TRBJ1-2,CASSFYGDYGYTF,TGTGCCAGCAGTTTTTATGGCGACTATGGCTACACCTTC
NA,NA,TRBV11-1,TRBJ2-7,CASSSLDTGREQYF,TGTGCCAGCAGCTCACTCGACACAGGTCGGGAGCAGTACTTC
many,NA,TRBV6-2/TRBV6-3,TRBJ2-7,CASSQGGRYEQYF,TGTGCCAGCAGTCAGGGCGGACGATACGAGCAGTACTTC
many,NA,TRBV28,TRBJ1-2,CASSFRGGYGYTF,TGTGCCAGCAGTTTCCGGGGGGGCTATGGCTACACCTTC
few,NA,TRBV18,TRBJ1-2,CASSPPAEGAGGYTF,TGTGCCAGCTCACCACCGGCGGAGGGCGCCGGCGGCTACACCTTC
few,NA,TRBV15,TRBJ1-2,CATSRADRTIYGYTF,TGTGCCACCAGCAGAGCCGACAGAACTATCTATGGCTACACCTTC
many,NA,TRBV28,TRBJ2-7,CASSRGDTAYEQYF,TGTGCCAGCAGCCGCGGGGACACCGCCTACGAGCAGTACTTC
many,TRBD1,TRBV7-2,TRBJ2-4,CASSTGQGSVNIQYF,TGTGCCAGCAGTACCGGACAGGGCAGCGTAAACATTCAGTACTTC
many,TRBD2,TRBV5-6,TRBJ2-7,CASSSLAGGLYEQYF,TGTGCCAGCAGCAGTCTAGCGGGAGGATTGTACGAGCAGTACTTC
NA,TRBD2,TRBV14,TRBJ2-7,CASSRSSGSSYEQYF,TGTGCCAGCAGCCGGTCTAGCGGGAGCTCCTACGAGCAGTACTTC
few,NA,TRBV11-3,TRBJ1-1,CASSLSGGVAEAFF,TGTGCCAGCAGCTTAAGCGGGGGCGTTGCTGAAGCTTTCTTT
few,NA,TRBV30,TRBJ2-5,CAWSEGSAKTQYF,TGTGCCTGGAGTGAGGGTTCGGCGAAGACCCAGTACTTC
NA,NA,TRBV20-1,TRBJ2-7,CSNRDGDHEQYF,TGCAGTAACCGGGACGGGGACCACGAGCAGTACTTC
many,NA,TRBV3-1,TRBJ1-1,CASSQPGFTEAFF,TGTGCCAGCAGCCAACCAGGGTTCACTGAAGCTTTCTTT
NA,NA,TRBV15,TRBJ2-1,CATSRDVQGREQFF,TGTGCCACCAGCAGAGATGTACAGGGTCGGGAGCAGTTCTTC
once,NA,TRBV12-3/TRBV12-4,TRBJ1-2,CASSLGGPYGYAF,TGCGCCAGCAGCTTAGGGGGTCCCTATGGCTACGCCTTC
once,NA,TRBV28,TRBJ2-1,CASSLSSEQFF,TGTGCCAGCAGTTTATCTAGTGAGCAGTTCTTC
NA,NA,TRBV28,TRBJ2-1,CASSVPKPQKYNEQFF,TGTGCCAGCAGTGTTCCTAAGCCCCAGAAGTACAATGAGCAGTTCTTC
few,NA,TRBV3-1,TRBJ1-5,CASSQGRRNQPQHF,TGTGCCAGCAGCCAAGGTAGGAGAAATCAGCCCCAGCATTTT